The clone carrying this T cell receptor (beta chain) was picked up many times. The antigen remains undetermined. The data derive from a study of CD8 T cells in ankylosing spondylitis. One entry per CDR3 protein results from TCRdb running MiXCR on the 5' RACE reads. Found here are hundreds of thousands of distinct CDR3 sequences, under 8.5% of them singletons; the top ten hold around 5.1%. General study findings and limits: Disease-linked clones bore a CD8+ phenotype and were relatively rare in peripheral blood. Earlier studies detected some motif variants in reactive arthritis synovial fluid and blood.

V lost 5 bases to trimming and J lost 2 bases, with 15 bases between them. Germline V gene data show CDR1 as SGHKS and CDR2 as YYEKEE (reference sequence). The CDR3 runs to 15 residues. The specimen sequenced was blood, either unsorted or a sorted T cell fraction (not recorded which). This receptor was identified in a female donor with ankylosing spondylitis or in good health (not recorded which). This chain links TRBV5-5 with TRBJ2-3, with D possibly TRBD2 on 6 matching bases. CDR3 in amino acids: CASRMPGGITDTQYF. The CDR3 nucleotides read TGTGCCAGCAGGATGCCTGGGGGGATCACAGATACGCAGTATTTT.